These 26 T cell receptor beta chains share one sample of origin, sequenced in a study of T cell responses to AZD1222 COVID-19 vaccine. Only in-frame clones appear in the TCRdb table, and some are missing; sequencing was by immunoSEQ multiplex PCR. The sample includes more than 95,000 clones, 70% to 90% of them seen just once. The sample in question was peripheral blood, obtained on day 0 of MenACWY control vaccination. The receptors originated from an adult in good health.

The rearrangement links TRBV28 to TRBJ1-4; D remains ambiguous. The CDR3 runs to 13 residues. Germline V gene sequence: CDR1 MDHEN, CDR2 SYDVKM. V was shortened by 5 bases and J by 4 bases, with 8 bases between the two germline ends. The CDR3 coding sequence is TGTGCCAGCAGTGCGGCATATAATGAAAAACTGTTTTTT. It is translated as CASSAAYNEKLFF.

The chain recombines TRBV5-3 with TRBJ1-5, with D possibly matching TRBD1 (5 bases). TRBV5-3 is assigned to the ORF class and has an uncertain function. CDR3 length: 18 amino acids. V was pared by 4 bases and J by 2 bases, with 22 bases between. In DNA form, the CDR3 reads TGTGCCAGAAGCCCCTCAGGGCTCGGCTCGGAGCGCAATCAGCCCCAGCATTTT. Translation gives CARSPSGLGSERNQPQHF.

V and J are TRBV7-9 and TRBJ1-2; 7 nucleotides line up with TRBD1. The CDR3 consists of 13 residues. Germline loops: CDR1 SEHNR, CDR2 FQNEAQ (reference sequence). The V segment lost 5 bases and the J segment 3 bases; nucleotides outside the gene matches: 3. CDR3 nucleotides: TGTGCCAGCAGCCGAGGGACAGACTATGGCTACACCTTC. It codes for CASSRGTDYGYTF.

This sequence joins TRBV7-2 and TRBJ1-5; D may be TRBD1 (6 bases). Germline V gene lookup returns CDR1 SGHTA and CDR2 FQGNSA. Trimming took off 8 bases at V and 3 bases at J, with 23 bases between the two ends. The CDR3 length is 17 residues. The CDR3 DNA reads TGTGCCAGCTCTAAGGGTCGGGGGCAGAGGGTCAATCAGCCCCAGCATTTT. This codes for CASSKGRGQRVNQPQHF.

This clone was seen a single time. The chain combines TRBV7-9 with TRBJ1-1; D gene uncertain. The CDR3 extends over 12 amino acids. Trimming took 4 bases from V and 11 from J, leaving 14 bases between them. CDR1 is SEHNR, CDR2 FQNEAQ, per germline (reference sequence). CDR3 loop: CASSSAGVRAFF. CDR3 nucleotides: TGTGCCAGCAGCTCGGCAGGAGTGCGGGCTTTCTTT.

The rearrangement uses TRBV4-3 and TRBJ2-1; D may be TRBD2 (7 bases). Trimming cost V 4 bases and J 6 bases, with 19 bases left between them. CDR3 length: 16 residues. Germline V gene sequence: CDR1 LGHNA, CDR2 YSLEER. The CDR3 here is CASSPSGGLLGNEQFF. The CDR3 coding sequence is TGCGCCAGCAGCCCCTCCGGGGGGCTGTTAGGCAATGAGCAGTTCTTC.

The J gene is TRBJ1-1, the V gene TRBV7-2, with TRBD1 matching over 7 bases. The CDR3 contains 14 residues. V trimming: 5 bases; J trimming: 2 bases; junction bases outside the gene matches: 5. Germline V lookup: CDR1 SGHTA, CDR2 FQGNSA. DNA of the CDR3: TGTGCCAGCAGCCCCGCAGGGGGAAACACTGAAGCTTTCTTT. This sequence encodes CASSPAGGNTEAFF.

V usage is TRBV3-1 (or the pseudogene TRBV3-2) and J usage is TRBJ1-2, with 10 nucleotides matching TRBD1. CDR3 size: 13 residues. CDR1 and CDR2 from the germline V gene are LGHDT and YNNKEL (reference sequence). V shed 4 bases, J shed 7 bases, and the junction held 3 bases outside the gene matches. CDR3 nucleotide sequence: TGTGCCAGCAGCCGACAGGGGGCGGGTGGCTACACCTTC. This encodes CASSRQGAGGYTF.

V usage is TRBV5-4 and J usage is TRBJ2-1; 12 bases are a match to TRBD1. The CDR3 runs 16 residues. The V and J ends lost 4 bases and 9 bases, in that order; junction bases with no gene match: 11. CDR1 and CDR2 (germline): SGHNT, YYREEE (reference sequence). This CDR3 is CASSTPRDRGLGEQFF. The DNA of the CDR3 is TGTGCCAGCAGCACGCCCCGGGACAGGGGGCTAGGTGAGCAGTTCTTC.

V gene TRBV19 combines with J gene TRBJ1-4; 9 positions match TRBD1. Per germline, CDR1 LNHDA and CDR2 SQIVND (reference sequence). The length of the CDR3 is 17 residues. V dropped 2 bases and J dropped 0; count of bases not matched to a gene: 4. DNA of the CDR3: TGTGCCAGTAGTATACGGGACAGGGCCTCAACTAATGAAAAACTGTTTTTT. Its protein is CASSIRDRASTNEKLFF. The whole variable domain, filled in from reference TRBV19 and TRBJ1-4, reads DGGITQSPKYLFRKEGQNVTLSCEQNLNHDAMYWYRQDPGQGLRLIYYSQIVNDFQKGDIAEGYSVSREKKESFPLTVTSAQKNPTAFYLCASSIRDRASTNEKLFFGSGTQLSVL.

This sequence joins TRBV29-1 and TRBJ1-3, with unresolved D. The CDR3 consists of 15 residues. In germline, CDR1 is SQVTM, CDR2 ANQGSEA. V was clipped by 1 base and J by 0 bases, with 10 bases between them. Written as DNA, the CDR3 is TGCAGCGTTGAAGTAAACAGCCACTCTGGAAACACCATATATTTT. Translated, it gives CSVEVNSHSGNTIYF.

The chain couples TRBV4-1 to TRBJ2-5; 7 nucleotides agree with TRBD1. The CDR3 runs 15 residues. Looked up from germline, CDR1 is MGHRA and CDR2 is YSYEKL. V trimming: 0 bases; J trimming: 5 bases; junction bases outside the gene matches: 6. CDR3 loop: CASSQDRGRGETQYF. As DNA, the CDR3 is TGCGCCAGCAGCCAAGATCGGGGCAGGGGGGAGACCCAGTACTTC.

The rearrangement uses TRBV16 and TRBJ1-2, with D uncertain. Germline-derived CDR1 and CDR2 are KGHSY and FQNENV. This CDR3 comprises 17 residues. The V gene lost 6 bases and the J gene lost 3 bases, with 23 bases spanning the gap. In DNA, the CDR3 is TGTGCCAGCAGACAAACCCCACCGTCAGCCGAACACTATGGCTACACCTTC. It encodes CASRQTPPSAEHYGYTF.

The chain uses TRBV24-1 and TRBJ1-1, with 7 bases fitting TRBD1. CDR3 length: 15 residues. Looked up from germline, CDR1 is KGHDR and CDR2 is SFDVKD. After removal of 3 bases from V and 1 base from J, the junction contained 4 bases not matched to a gene. This chain's CDR3 is CATSDTRTGNTEAFF. The CDR3 nucleotides are TGTGCCACCAGTGATACACGGACAGGGAACACTGAAGCTTTCTTT.

This chain joins TRBV4-3 and TRBJ1-5; D unclear. The CDR3 runs 13 residues. V lost 1 base to trimming and J lost 4 bases, with 5 bases between them. Germline lookup yields CDR1 LGHNA and CDR2 YSLEER. CDR3 in DNA: TGCGCCAGCAGCCAAGGTTTGAATCAGCCCCAGCATTTT. It specifies CASSQGLNQPQHF.

This sequence joins TRBV24-1 and TRBJ1-5; TRBD1 matches 10 bases. The CDR3 extends over 16 amino acids. V was pared by 8 bases and J by 4 bases, with 10 bases of the junction left unmatched. The germline CDR1 and CDR2 sequences are KGHDR and SFDVKD. CDR3 amino acids: CATMQTGGVRNQPQHF. The CDR3 DNA follows: TGTGCCACCATGCAGACAGGGGGCGTTAGAAATCAGCCCCAGCATTTT.

V and J are TRBV10-3 and TRBJ2-3, with TRBD1 matching over 7 bases. The CDR3 sequence is 14 residues long. CDR1 is ENHRY, CDR2 SYGVKD, per germline. V shed 6 bases, J shed 0 bases, and the junction held 3 bases outside the gene matches. The CDR3: CAISPGQSTDTQYF. CDR3 DNA: TGTGCCATCAGCCCGGGACAGAGCACAGATACGCAGTATTTT.

V gene TRBV7-6 combines with J gene TRBJ2-3; 9 bases fit TRBD2. The CDR3 extends over 14 amino acids. Trimming cost V 8 bases and J 2 bases; bases outside gene matches: 5. Germline CDR1 SGHVS, CDR2 FNYEAQ. The CDR3 coding sequence is TGTGCCAGCGGGGCTAGCGGGGCCACAGATACGCAGTATTTT. Protein product: CASGASGATDTQYF.

The rearrangement links TRBV18 to TRBJ1-5; no firm D call. Germline V CDR1 and CDR2: KGHSH, LQKENI. There are 13 residues in the CDR3. Trimming left V 3 bases short and J 4 bases short, with 7 bases between. The CDR3 nucleotides read TGTGCCAGCTCACCGGGCCCTAATCAGCCCCAGCATTTT. Translation: CASSPGPNQPQHF.

The chain employs TRBV7-9 and TRBJ1-5, with unresolved D. The CDR3 has 14 residues. Trimming removed 1 base at V and 5 bases at J, with 9 bases between. In germline, CDR1 is SEHNR, CDR2 FQNEAQ (reference sequence). DNA for the CDR3: TGTGCCAGCAGCTTAGGGGGTACGGATCAGCCCCAGCATTTT. Its translation is CASSLGGTDQPQHF.

V is TRBV15 and J is TRBJ1-2; TRBD1 matches at 10 bases. J was trimmed by 4 bases and V by 0 bases; bases with no gene match: 8. The CDR3 spans 17 residues. The V gene's germline CDR1 is LNHNV and CDR2 YYDKDF (reference sequence). CDR3 sequence (DNA): TGTGCCACCAGCAGAGACCCTGGGACAGGGGCGAGCTATGGCTACACCTTC. It translates to CATSRDPGTGASYGYTF.

The CDR3 here is CASSLTFSYEQYF. In nucleotides, the CDR3 is TGTGCCAGCAGCTTGACATTCTCCTACGAGCAGTACTTC. The V and J genes are TRBV5-5 and TRBJ2-7, with D hard to call. V lost 1 base to trimming and J lost 0 bases, with 5 bases between them. CDR1 SGHKS and CDR2 YYEKEE come from the germline V gene (reference sequence). This CDR3 is 13 amino acids long.

The chain combines TRBV7-2 with TRBJ1-2, with 7 nucleotides matching TRBD1. CDR1 is SGHTA and CDR2 is FQGNSA in the germline V gene. The V and J ends lost 1 base and 2 bases, in that order; junction bases with no gene match: 7. CDR3 length equals 16 residues. DNA for the CDR3: TGTGCCAGCAGCTTAGGGTCAGGGGGTATAAACTATGGCTACACCTTC. Its protein is CASSLGSGGINYGYTF.

The chain has TRBV19 and TRBJ1-1, with TRBD1 as a possible D gene (5 bases). V lost 4 bases to trimming and J lost 6 bases, with 27 bases between them. CDR3 length: 18 residues. CDR1 and CDR2 from the germline V gene are LNHDA and SQIVND (reference sequence). The CDR3 region has the DNA TGTGCCAGTAGTACTCAGCAACCGGGACGGAAAAGGCCCGCTGAAGCTTTCTTT. Protein: CASSTQQPGRKRPAEAFF.

The V gene is TRBV19, the J gene TRBJ2-7, with a weak D call TRBD2 (6 bases). Per germline, CDR1 LNHDA and CDR2 SQIVND (reference sequence). The V and J ends lost 3 bases and 0 bases respectively, with 6 bases between them. The CDR3 is 13 amino acids. The CDR3 DNA reads TGTGCCAGTAGTATCGGGAGCTCCTACGAGCAGTACTTC. Translated: CASSIGSSYEQYF.

V and J are TRBV7-8 and TRBJ2-5; 8 bases map to TRBD2. This CDR3 is built from 15 residues. The germline V gene has CDR1 SGHVS and CDR2 FQNEAQ. V shed 6 bases and J 2 bases; nucleotides not matched to a gene: 8. The CDR3 DNA reads as TGTGCCAGCAGTCAATTCACGGGGGGGCAAGAGACCCAGTACTTC. Protein product: CASSQFTGGQETQYF. Combining the CDR3 with reference TRBV7-8 and TRBJ2-5 gives the whole variable domain GAGVSQSPRYKVAKRGQDVALRCDPISGHVSLFWYQQALGQGPEFLTYFQNEAQLDKSGLPSDRFFAERPEGSVSTLKIQRTQQEDSAVYLCASSQFTGGQETQYFGPGTRLLVL.